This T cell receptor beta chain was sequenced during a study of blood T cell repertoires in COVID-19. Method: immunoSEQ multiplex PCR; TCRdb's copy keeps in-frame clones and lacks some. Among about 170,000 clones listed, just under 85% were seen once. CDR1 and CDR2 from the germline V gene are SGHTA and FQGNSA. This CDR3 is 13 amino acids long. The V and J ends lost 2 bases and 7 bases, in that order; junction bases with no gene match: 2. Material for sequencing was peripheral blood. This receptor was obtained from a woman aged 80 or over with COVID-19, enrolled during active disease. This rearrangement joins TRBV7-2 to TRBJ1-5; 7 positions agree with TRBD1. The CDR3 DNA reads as TGTGCCAGCAGCTTAACAGGGGACCAGCCCCAGCATTTT. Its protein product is CASSLTGDQPQHF.